This T cell receptor (beta chain) comes out of a study of shared clonotypes between healthy human individuals. Across the study: CD4 naive and memory got three plates each, CD8 naive two, CD8 memory one. Study-wide results and caveats: Naive subsets typically showed greater estimated richness than memory subsets.

CDR1 is LNHDA, CDR2 SQIVND, per germline (reference sequence). The CDR3 consists of 18 residues. Germline trimming cut 5 bases from V and 10 bases from J; bases unmatched to any gene: 23. Profiling relied on immunoSEQ multiplex PCR, and the TCRdb table lists in-frame clones only, not all of them. The sample yields about 2.4 million clones, around nine tenths seen once. A word on this clone: What it recognizes is unknown.

It was into CD45RA+ naive and CD45RA-negative memory subsets that the CD4+ cells were split. The chain joins TRBV19 to TRBJ1-1; 9 bases are a match to TRBD1. This clonotype originated in a man younger than 35 in good health. Sequencing was performed on naive CD4+ T cells sorted from blood. The subset was: CD45RA+ positively selected. CDR3 nucleotide sequence: TGTGCCAGTAGTGGAAAACAGGGGGCCCGGGTCTGGTCCCCGTCAGCTTTCTTT. Its translation is CASSGKQGARVWSPSAFF.